Presented here are 16 T cell receptor beta chains from one specimen sequenced in a study of T-cell reconstitution after alpha-beta-depleted transplantation in children. During its preparation, the TCRbeta library received unique molecular identifiers. MiXCR, run by TCRdb on the PCR reads, gives a single entry per CDR3 protein. This sample has around 300,000 distinct CDR3 sequences, with 23% found just once. Here the sequenced sample was PBMCs, mostly from graft donor cells, taken 180 days after TCRalphabeta/CD19-depleted stem cell transplant. All receptors come from a male patient under 18 who had a stem cell transplant for acute lymphoblastic leukemia, so the T cells may come from the graft donor.

The genes are TRBV6-5 and TRBJ2-1, with a weak D call TRBD2 (5 bases). The CDR3 is 13 residues long. Germline lookup yields CDR1 MNHEY and CDR2 SVGAGI. V lost 4 bases to trimming and J lost 6 bases, with 10 bases between them. CDR3 DNA sequence: TGTGCCAGCAGTTGGACTGTACTCAATGAGCAGTTCTTC. It translates to CASSWTVLNEQFF.

This clonotype was recorded a few times. The CDR3 DNA reads as TGTGCCAGCAGTCCGGACAGGCTGTATCAGCCCCAGCATTTT. This codes for CASSPDRLYQPQHF. This chain links TRBV12-3 or TRBV12-4 with TRBJ1-5, with 7 bases identical to TRBD1. This CDR3 is 14 amino acids long. J was trimmed by 5 bases and V by 5 bases; bases with no gene match: 6.

This clonotype was observed a handful of times. V is TRBV3-1 and J is TRBJ2-1; 8 bases are a match to TRBD1. CDR1 and CDR2 (germline): LGHDT, YNNKEL (reference sequence). The CDR3 runs 22 residues. With 8 bases clipped from V and 1 base from J, the junction kept 28 bases outside the gene matches. The CDR3 DNA sequence: TGTGCCAGCTCTCATCGGGCAGGGGGCTCAAGTTTAAGGGTTACTTCCTACAATGAGCAGTTCTTC. Translated: CASSHRAGGSSLRVTSYNEQFF.

The table lists this clonotype with a few counts. This chain links TRBV5-1 with TRBJ2-5, with D maybe TRBD2 (5 bases). Trimming stripped 2 bases from V and 5 bases from J, with 13 bases between. This CDR3 has 14 amino acids. Looked up from germline, CDR1 is SGHRS and CDR2 is YFSETQ. CDR3 sequence (DNA): TGCGCCAGCAGCTTCATACCGGGGTGGGAGACCCAGTACTTC. It encodes CASSFIPGWETQYF. Filled out from reference TRBV5-1 and TRBJ2-5, the complete variable domain reads KAGVTQTPRYLIKTRGQQVTLSCSPISGHRSVSWYQQTPGQGLQFLFEYFSETQRNKGNFPGRFSGRQFSNSRSEMNVSTLELGDSALYLCASSFIPGWETQYFGPGTRLLVL.

This clonotype was observed a few times. CDR3 sequence: CASSQAGTVNQPQHF. The CDR3 DNA follows: TGCGCCAGCAGCCAGGCCGGGACAGTCAATCAGCCCCAGCATTTT. This chain joins TRBV4-1 and TRBJ1-5, with 7 bases aligning to TRBD1. This CDR3 comprises 15 residues. The junction had 5 bases not matched to a gene; V was cut back by 3 bases and J by 3 bases. CDR1 is MGHRA, CDR2 YSYEKL, per germline.

This clonotype was seen more than once but under ten times. The chain combines TRBV21-1 with TRBJ1-2; the DNA was not compared with TRBD1, the D call given in the table. TRBV21-1 is annotated as a pseudogene. The CDR3 sequence is 15 residues long. CDR3 in amino acids: CASSKAPGARYGYTF. Here the CDR3 DNA reads TGTGCCAGCAGCAAAGCGCCGGGGGCAAGATATGGCTACACCTTC.

There are a few counts of this clonotype. This rearrangement joins TRBV4-1 to TRBJ2-7; D is possibly TRBD1 (6 bases). CDR1 is MGHRA and CDR2 is YSYEKL in the germline V gene. V lost 1 base to trimming and J lost 3 bases, with 13 bases between them. The CDR3 has 15 residues. The CDR3 here is CASSQVVQGLYEQYF. In nucleotides, the CDR3 is TGCGCCAGCAGCCAAGTAGTACAGGGCCTCTACGAGCAGTACTTC.

As for this clonotype: The CDR3 ends on some other residue instead of the conserved phenylalanine or tryptophan, so this is likely a read error. The V and J genes are TRBV20-1 and TRBJ1-2; D not certain. This CDR3 has 12 residues. In germline, CDR1 is DFQATT, CDR2 SNEGSKA (reference sequence). Here the CDR3 reads CAAEGLPYGYTS. The CDR3 bases are TGCGCAGCGGAGGGCCTACCCTATGGCTACACCTCC.

This clonotype was seen only a few times. The gene calls are TRBV6-1 and TRBJ1-1; a possible D gene is TRBD1 (6 bases). The germline CDR1 and CDR2 sequences are MNHNS and SASEGT. CDR3 length: 16 residues. V shed 11 bases and J shed 0 bases, with 22 bases lying between them. The CDR3 spells CACNYRDNLLNTEAFF. CDR3 DNA sequence: TGTGCCTGCAACTATCGGGACAACCTGTTGAACACTGAAGCTTTCTTT.

This clonotype was seen a few times. This rearrangement joins TRBV20-1 to TRBJ2-5, with 11 positions matching TRBD2. The V segment lost 6 bases and the J segment 5 bases; nucleotides outside the gene matches: 8. The germline V gene has CDR1 DFQATT and CDR2 SNEGSKA (reference sequence). The CDR3 extends over 14 amino acids. The CDR3 coding sequence is TGCAGTGCCACCCTACTAGCGGGAGAGGAGACCCAGTACTTC. Translating it yields CSATLLAGEETQYF.

This chain connects TRBV20-1 to TRBJ2-6, with a weak D call TRBD1 (5 bases). Trimming removed 1 base at V and 0 bases at J, with 7 bases between. This CDR3 contains 15 residues. Germline V lookup: CDR1 DFQATT, CDR2 SNEGSKA (reference sequence). The CDR3 here is CSARVQGSGANVLTF. The CDR3 DNA reads TGCAGTGCTAGAGTTCAGGGCTCTGGGGCCAACGTCCTGACTTTC.

This clonotype showed up just a few times. This rearrangement joins TRBV3-1 to TRBJ2-7, with 7 nucleotides matching TRBD2. The CDR3 runs 15 residues. Trimming at V came to 4 bases and at J to 5 bases, leaving 11 bases not matched to a gene. From germline, CDR1 is LGHDT and CDR2 YNNKEL (reference sequence). In DNA, the CDR3 is TGTGCCAGCAGCCCCAGATTCCCACTAGCGCACGAGCAGTACTTC. This sequence encodes CASSPRFPLAHEQYF.

The chain is built from TRBV7-2 and TRBJ1-6; 8 bases are a match to TRBD1. The V gene end was trimmed by 5 bases and the J gene end by 4 bases; junction bases not matched to a gene: 10. This CDR3 is 17 amino acids long. Looked up from germline, CDR1 is SGHTA and CDR2 is FQGNSA. In nucleotides, the CDR3 is TGTGCCAGCAGCACCGGACAGGGCGTCCTATATAATTCACCCCTCCACTTT. Encoded protein: CASSTGQGVLYNSPLHF.

In its sample, this clonotype was seen a few times. The rearrangement uses TRBV7-9 and TRBJ2-7; D is uncertain. V lost 1 base to trimming and J lost 2 bases, with 15 bases between them. Germline V lookup: CDR1 SEHNR, CDR2 FQNEAQ (reference sequence). CDR3 size: 16 residues. CDR3 bases: TGTGCCAGCAGCTTAGAGGCAGGAGCCTCTACCTACGAGCAGTACTTC. Amino acid sequence: CASSLEAGASTYEQYF.

In its sample, this clonotype was seen a few times. The CDR3 DNA follows: TGCGCCAGCAGCTTGGTAGTAGGCAGTAACTATGGCTACACCTTC. As protein: CASSLVVGSNYGYTF. The chain employs TRBV5-1 and TRBJ1-2; D remains ambiguous. CDR1 is SGHRS, CDR2 YFSETQ, per germline. The CDR3 has 15 amino acids. Trimming left V 0 bases short and J 1 base short, with 10 bases between.

The chain carries TRBV5-6 and TRBJ1-5; 10 bases fit TRBD1. Germline V CDR1 and CDR2: SGHDT, YYEEEE. The CDR3 covers 16 residues. Trimming cost V 1 base and J 5 bases; bases outside gene matches: 6. The CDR3 protein is CASSLSRTGGHQPQHF. The CDR3 DNA reads TGTGCCAGCAGCTTGTCCCGGACAGGGGGACATCAGCCCCAGCATTTT.